A single sample gave rise to the 8 T cell receptor beta chains below, sequenced in a study of T cell repertoires in cytomegalovirus infection. From the reads, TCRdb called clonotypes with MiXCR, one entry per CDR3 protein. This sample has roughly 800,000 distinct CDR3 sequences, with about 27% found just once. Their antigens are not known. The material sequenced was cultured CD8+ T cells from PBMCs, taken from culture after CMV antigen stimulation. These receptors were collected from a human donor in good health (CMV status not recorded). Some clones in this sample may be carry-over from other donors' samples.

V usage is TRBV20-1 and J usage is TRBJ2-2; TRBD1 might be the D (5 bases). The germline V gene encodes CDR1 DFQATT and CDR2 SNEGSKA (reference sequence). The germline V and J ends were trimmed by 8 bases and 5 bases, with 9 bases remaining between them. The CDR3 length is 11 residues. DNA of the CDR3: TGCAGTCCCGACAGAACCGGGGAGCTGTTTTTT. Translated: CSPDRTGELFF.

This clonotype was seen at least ten times. The V gene is TRBV7-8, the J gene TRBJ2-2, with a possible D match to TRBD1 (5 bases). Looked up from germline, CDR1 is SGHVS and CDR2 is FQNEAQ. V gave up 5 bases and J gave up 1 base, with 17 bases separating them. This CDR3 spans 17 amino acids. The CDR3 coding sequence is TGTGCCAGCAGCGTCCCCTCGACAGCCCTGAACACCGGGGAGCTGTTTTTT. It is translated as CASSVPSTALNTGELFF.

The J gene is TRBJ2-7, the V gene TRBV5-1; D is unclear. There are 15 residues in the CDR3. Germline CDR1 SGHRS, CDR2 YFSETQ. With 5 bases removed from V and 0 bases from J, the gap between germline ends came to 15 bases. The CDR3 sequence is CASSPVGPHSYEQYF. The CDR3 nucleotides are TGCGCCAGCAGTCCTGTGGGTCCACACTCCTACGAGCAGTACTTC.

CDR3 DNA sequence: TGCGCCAGCAGCCAAGACTTGGATAACAGGGGAATTAATTCACCCCTCCACTTT. Its translation is CASSQDLDNRGINSPLHF. J is TRBJ1-6 and V is TRBV4-3; 7 nucleotides agree with TRBD1. Germline CDR1 LGHNA, CDR2 YSLEER. After removal of 0 bases from V and 6 bases from J, the junction contained 11 bases not matched to a gene. This CDR3 has 18 residues.

This clonotype came up a few times. This chain uses TRBV6-1 with TRBJ2-1; no firm D call. The CDR3 consists of 15 residues. Per the germline V gene, CDR1 is MNHNS and CDR2 is SASEGT. Between the trimmed V and J ends, which lost 5 bases and 3 bases, there was a span of 14 bases. DNA of the CDR3: TGTGCCAGCAGTCTTGATCCAGACCTCTACAATGAGCAGTTCTTC. It translates to CASSLDPDLYNEQFF.

J is TRBJ1-5 and V is TRBV20-1; weak D call: TRBD1 (5 bases). The CDR3 runs to 15 residues. The V end was cut by 3 bases, the J end by 1 base, with 13 bases between. Per the germline V gene, CDR1 is DFQATT and CDR2 is SNEGSKA (reference sequence). CDR3 sequence: CSARPPGRSNQPQHF. The CDR3 DNA sequence: TGCAGTGCTAGGCCTCCGGGACGAAGCAATCAGCCCCAGCATTTT.

The chain uses TRBV18 and TRBJ2-7, with 7 bases fitting TRBD1. Per germline, CDR1 KGHSH and CDR2 LQKENI. The J segment lost 7 bases and the V segment lost 3 bases, leaving 9 bases of the junction unmatched. The CDR3 sequence is 14 residues long. CDR3 sequence reads: CASSPAGGIEEQYF. The CDR3 nucleotides read TGTGCCAGCTCACCGGCAGGGGGTATCGAAGAGCAGTACTTC.

This clonotype was counted a few times. This chain uses TRBV5-5 with TRBJ1-1; D is unresolved. Trimming removed 1 base at V and 5 bases at J, with 6 bases between. The CDR3 length is 12 residues. Germline V CDR1 and CDR2: SGHKS, YYEKEE (reference sequence). CDR3 coding DNA: TGTGCCAGCAGCTTGCCGAAGACTGAAGCTTTCTTT. Translation: CASSLPKTEAFF.